This T cell receptor (beta chain) is drawn from a study of blood T cells in healthy people across ages. Study conclusions and caveats: Roughly linear age-related decline in beta diversity appeared, significant by age around 42. Both naive CD4+ cell counts and diversity were greater in long-lived donors than in aged donors.

Every sample had a minimum of 7 million PBMCs isolated. V shed 7 bases, J shed 4 bases, and the junction held 8 bases outside the gene matches. The CDR3 runs 16 residues. This clonotype was detected only a few times. Its antigen remains unknown. PCR was performed a second time for about 6 to 12 cycles using a sample-barcoded 5' primer and a J-beta primer mix. Samples each returned at least 3 million CDR3-containing paired-end reads. TCRdb re-derived calls from the 5' RACE reads in MiXCR, one entry per CDR3 protein. The sample lists 650,000 to 1,000,000 distinct CDR3 sequences; 36% were seen once. The clonotype was recovered from a young man in good health. The sequenced material came from blood. This rearrangement joins TRBV12-3 or TRBV12-4 to TRBJ2-3; 13 bases line up with TRBD2. This CDR3 reads CASNPTSGGAADTQYF. For the CDR3, the DNA is TGTGCCAGCAACCCTACTAGCGGGGGGGCGGCAGATACGCAGTATTTT.